This T cell receptor beta chain was documented in a study of T cell repertoires in cytomegalovirus infection. Study-wide context: Carrying CMV and the relevant HLA type showed in public TCR beta signatures.

In TCRdb, the reads were re-called with MiXCR into one record per CDR3 protein. The sample yields fewer than 200,000 distinct CDR3 sequences, around an eighth seen once. The V end was cut by 6 bases, the J end by 2 bases, with 17 bases between. The CDR3 contains 15 residues. CDR1 is SQVTM, CDR2 ANQGSEA, per germline. Regarding the study as a whole: Cumulative public TCR beta family frequency identified CMV carriers with the relevant HLA. In two of eight donors, the top clonotype was HLA-C-restricted CMV-specific.

Worth noting for this clonotype: Its antigen is as yet unknown.

This TCR was sampled from a human donor in good health (CMV status not recorded). Some clones in this sample may be carry-over from other donors' samples. Sequenced: PBMCs. The V gene is TRBV29-1, the J gene TRBJ2-1; a weak D match, TRBD2 (6 bases). CDR3 sequence: CSVFGGASAYNEQFF. Here the CDR3 DNA reads TGCAGCGTCTTCGGTGGGGCTAGCGCCTACAATGAGCAGTTCTTC.